The subject of this entry is one T cell receptor beta chain. Its antigen is as yet unknown. This specimen belongs to a study of shared clonotypes between healthy human individuals. Looking at the study overall: The donors, two women and three men, were aged 18 to 49. Points from the study as a whole: Sampling was confined to blood; repertoires within tissues likely differ. Since donors were few, the genetic and exposure-history diversity represented was limited.

In the authors' methods: ImmunoSEQ sequences covered only the junction and lacked quality scores; filtering therefore differed. Sequencing was performed with immunoSEQ multiplex PCR; in TCRdb, only in-frame clones are kept and a portion is missing. V, J and clone size are taken as reported in that table, and D and trimming were inferred from the DNA itself. The table includes fewer than 650,000 clones, about three quarters detected once. J gave up 6 bases and V 8 bases, and 6 bases lay outside the gene matches. The CDR3 sequence is 12 residues long. Germline V CDR1 and CDR2: MNHEY, SVGAGI. Sequencing was carried out using PBMCs. This clonotype was sampled from a woman aged 40-49 years in good health. Some clones in this sample may be carry-over from other donors' samples. This chain uses TRBV6-5 with TRBJ2-7; TRBD2 matches 8 bases. The CDR3 DNA sequence: TGTGCCAGCGAGCGGGAGCCGGGCGAGCAGTACTTC. It codes for CASEREPGEQYF.